A single sample gave rise to the 15 T cell receptor beta chains below, sequenced in a study of cytomegalovirus exposure and HLA in healthy donors (dated by TCRdb to 2016 to 2017). The protocol used for the library was the immunoSEQ multiplex PCR assay. For the multiplex PCR, a mixture combining 60 forward primers for TCR Vbeta segments and 13 reverse primers for TCR Jbeta segments was used. This is the immuneACCESS table as TCRdb keeps it, with only in-frame sequences that have V and J called. A part of the clones is gone; compared with another copy, unresolved V genes explain less than half, and the rest is unexplained. The sample table contains around 100,000 clones; only one count was recorded for over 65% of them. About 4.2% of the sample is in the top ten clones. Specimen: PBMCs. Receptors originate from a woman in her thirties or forties in good health and CMV-seropositive.

This clone has only a few counts. The rearrangement joins TRBV19 to TRBJ2-7, with TRBD2 matching over 13 bases. With V trimmed by 10 bases and J by 2 bases, 8 bases remained unmatched. The germline CDR1 and CDR2 sequences are LNHDA and SQIVND (reference sequence). The length of the CDR3 is 15 residues. The CDR3: CATTSGRADTYEQYF. The CDR3 bases are TGTGCCACTACTAGCGGGAGGGCCGACACCTACGAGCAGTACTTC.

V gene TRBV7-9 combines with J gene TRBJ1-1; 7 nucleotides match TRBD1. Germline CDR1 is SEHNR and CDR2 is FQNEAQ (reference sequence). CDR3 length equals 15 residues. The junction had 21 bases not matched to a gene; V was cut back by 8 bases and J by 12 bases. The CDR3 reads CASLPPRSGTVSSFF. The CDR3 nucleotides read TGTGCCAGCCTCCCGCCCCGCTCCGGGACAGTGTCGTCTTTCTTT.

The gene calls are TRBV19 and TRBJ1-2, with D unclear. Trimming stripped 3 bases from V and 8 bases from J, with 7 bases between. CDR1 and CDR2 (germline): LNHDA, SQIVND (reference sequence). This CDR3 spans 11 amino acids. The DNA for the CDR3 is TGTGCCAGTAGTATCGGGGTAGGCTACACCTTC. This codes for CASSIGVGYTF.

The CDR3 DNA reads TGTGCCAGCAGTGAACCCGGACAGGGGACTGAGCAGTTCTTC. Encoded protein: CASSEPGQGTEQFF. The V gene is TRBV6-1, the J gene TRBJ2-1; TRBD1 matches at 9 bases. The J segment lost 9 bases and the V segment lost 2 bases, leaving 5 bases of the junction unmatched. This CDR3 is 14 amino acids long. The V gene's germline CDR1 is MNHNS and CDR2 SASEGT.

The V gene is TRBV4-1, the J gene TRBJ2-5; no clear D gene. The J call may be mistaken, given a closer DNA end match to TRBJ2-7. The germline gives CDR1 MGHRA, CDR2 YSYEKL. This CDR3 is 14 amino acids long. The CDR3 DNA follows: TGCGCCAGCAGCCAAGACACCGGGTCCTACGAGCAGTACTTC. Amino acids: CASSQDTGSYEQYF.

To note about this clone: Germline and junction disagree at one end, which may indicate a read error. The chain is built from TRBV7-9 and TRBJ1-1, with D possibly TRBD1 on 5 matching bases. Germline V gene lookup returns CDR1 SEHNR and CDR2 FQNEAQ (reference sequence). This CDR3 is 12 amino acids long. The CDR3 is CSSSLVEGRGFF. CDR3 bases: TGTTCCAGCAGCTTAGTGGAGGGAAGGGGTTTCTTT. The full variable domain, completed using reference TRBV7-9 and TRBJ1-1, is DTGVSQNPRHKITKRGQNVTFRCDPISEHNRLYWYRQTLGQGPEFLTYFQNEAQLEKSRLLSDRFSAERPKGSFSTLEIQRTEQGDSAMYLCSSSLVEGRGFFGQGTRLTVV.

The sample holds a few counts of this clone. This chain joins TRBV6-4 and TRBJ1-1; D possibly corresponds to TRBD1 (5 bases). The CDR3 spans 15 residues. Germline lookup yields CDR1 MRHNA and CDR2 SNTAGT. Trimming pared 3 bases from V and 1 base from J, leaving 12 bases between. CDR3 coding DNA: TGTGCCAGCAGTGAGCGGGGCGGGGAGAACACTGAAGCTTTCTTT. Residues: CASSERGGENTEAFF.

Notes on this clone: One end of the junction does not line up with germline, which may come from a read error. The sample contains more than one DNA sequence encoding this CDR3. CDR3 bases: TGCGCCAGCAGCGAACGACAGGGGGGAAGGGGCAATCAGCCCCAGCATTTT. The encoded protein is CASSERQGGRGNQPQHF. This chain uses TRBV6-1 with TRBJ1-5; 9 bases fit TRBD1. Germline CDR1 is MNHNS and CDR2 is SASEGT. CDR3 size: 17 residues.

A note on this clone: The same CDR3 is also encoded by other DNA sequences in this sample. This rearrangement joins TRBV5-1 to TRBJ2-4; 14 nucleotides match TRBD2. The trim removed 3 bases at V and 0 bases at J, leaving 11 bases unmatched. In germline, CDR1 is SGHRS, CDR2 YFSETQ. The CDR3 runs 20 residues. DNA of the CDR3: TGCGCCAGCAGCTCGACCGGACTAGCGGGAGGTGGGGGAGCCAAAAACATTCAGTACTTC. Its protein product is CASSSTGLAGGGGAKNIQYF.

The chain links TRBV6-6 to TRBJ2-3; perhaps TRBD2 as D (6 bases). This CDR3 is 15 amino acids long. Trimming removed 2 bases from V and 2 bases from J, with 11 bases in between. Germline V gene lookup returns CDR1 MNHNY and CDR2 SVGAGI (reference sequence). CDR3 protein: CASSYGGVPTDTQYF. CDR3 sequence (DNA): TGTGCCAGCAGTTACGGAGGGGTCCCCACAGATACGCAGTATTTT.

The rearrangement links TRBV7-2 to TRBJ2-2; perhaps TRBD2 as D (6 bases). Per the germline V gene, CDR1 is SGHTA and CDR2 is FQGNSA. V dropped 2 bases and J dropped 4 bases, with 14 bases sitting between them. The CDR3 extends over 16 amino acids. CDR3 sequence (DNA): TGTGCCAGCAGCTTACGCGGGGCCTCTAGCACCGGGGAGCTGTTTTTT. This codes for CASSLRGASSTGELFF.

Only one count was recorded for this clone. The rearrangement joins TRBV6-1 to TRBJ2-7, with 9 bases matching TRBD1. V lost 1 base to trimming and J lost 3 bases; unmatched junction nucleotides: 7. This CDR3 is 16 amino acids long. CDR1 is MNHNS and CDR2 is SASEGT in the germline V gene. CDR3: CASSEVRGTGLYEQYF. In nucleotides, the CDR3 is TGTGCCAGCAGTGAAGTTCGGGGGACAGGGCTCTACGAGCAGTACTTC.

The chain recombines TRBV28 with TRBJ1-2; D may be TRBD1 (5 bases). V was trimmed by 7 bases and J by 5 bases, leaving 17 bases between them. Germline CDR1 and CDR2: MDHEN and SYDVKM. The CDR3 length is 14 residues. The CDR3 nucleotides are TGTGCCAGCACCCCTGGGGGGTTTGAGTATGGCTACACCTTC. It codes for CASTPGGFEYGYTF.

This sequence joins TRBV5-1 and TRBJ2-7; unclear D gene. With 0 bases removed from V and 1 base from J, the gap between germline ends came to 8 bases. The length of the CDR3 is 14 residues. Germline V gene lookup returns CDR1 SGHRS and CDR2 YFSETQ. CDR3 amino acids: CASSLEAGSYEQYF. In DNA, the CDR3 is TGCGCCAGCAGCTTGGAAGCAGGTTCCTACGAGCAGTACTTC.

A few counts support this clone. Here the CDR3 DNA reads TGTGCCAGCAAGGCCCAGGGGGCTGCAGATACGCAGTATTTT. Encoded protein: CASKAQGAADTQYF. The chain links TRBV28 to TRBJ2-3; 8 bases fit TRBD1. V shed 7 bases, J shed 4 bases, and the junction held 7 bases outside the gene matches. The CDR3 has 14 residues. Germline CDR1 MDHEN, CDR2 SYDVKM.